This T cell receptor (beta chain) was sequenced in a study of T cells in Graves' hyperthyroidism and ophthalmopathy. V was clipped by 4 bases and J by 0 bases, with 9 bases between them. Germline V gene sequence: CDR1 ENHRY, CDR2 SYGVKD. The CDR3 consists of 15 residues. Whole-study results and caveats: Most expanded thyroid clonotypes above 0.001 recurred in blood.

Clinical symptoms, serum thyroxine and TRAb, thyroid ultrasound and orbital computed tomography together formed the diagnostic basis. The authors obtained PBMCs from more than 9.5 ml of fresh peripheral blood. This clonotype has a handful of counts. Its antigen remains unknown. The CDR3 regions of TCR beta were amplified from RNA transcripts. HTBI primers were the set used in a first-round RT-PCR of the TCR CDR3. Via MiXCR, TCRdb re-called the multiplex PCR reads, giving one row per CDR3 protein. The sample shows about 300,000 distinct CDR3 sequences, less than 20% of them seen only once. The chain employs TRBV10-3 and TRBJ2-2, with TRBD2 as a possible D gene (6 bases). Material for sequencing was blood. This TCR was recovered from a man aged 50 to 59 with Graves' ophthalmopathy. The CDR3 sequence: CAISVGGTNTGELFF. DNA for the CDR3: TGTGCCATCAGTGTGGGGGGAACGAACACCGGGGAGCTGTTTTTT.